This T cell receptor beta chain was captured by sequencing in a study of fetal regulatory T cell absence and autoimmunity listed by TCRdb under 2017. Turning to the overall study: Exocrine pancreas autoimmunity was observed in the IPEX patients in the absence of clinical diabetes. Summary of the overall study and its limitations: The oligoclonal enrichment was interpreted as support for antigen-driven autoimmunity occurring in the pancreas before birth in IPEX syndrome. Cord blood and pancreas had broadly similar TRB gene family usage, which resembled published neonatal and adult repertoires. Significant oligoclonal enrichment of the TCR compartment was observed in pancreas versus cord blood, with some top clones enriched more than 85-fold.

To note about this clone: Its antigen remains undetermined. It has no much larger one-base neighbor in the sample; base qualities were not kept.

Genomic DNA obtained from frozen pancreas tissue was processed for repertoire sequencing. The DNeasy Blood and Tissue Kit was used to extract about 2-3.3 ug of genomic DNA from either umbilical cord blood or frozen pancreas. On the immunoSEQ human TCRbeta survey platform, a two-step multiplex PCR amplified and barcoded the TCRbeta CDR3 regions. Libraries were sequenced on Illumina instruments, with IgH sequenced in parallel from the same samples. The published analysis was carried out like this. Raw reads were filtered against IMGT V, D, J definitions and binned by a nearest-neighbor algorithm to remove PCR and sequencing errors. Clones were defined as identical nucleotide sequences, and differential abundance between tissues was assessed by per-clone Fisher exact tests with a pFDR threshold of p<0.01. A minimum inclusion filter of 10 in either sample excluded clones with frequencies too low for statistical inference. The immunoSEQ Analyzer was used for pairwise clonal comparisons, while IMGT tools were used to assess gene family usage. The source is immuneACCESS, and TCRdb retained only in-frame sequences with V and J called. Part of the clones is not carried over; for the studies checked, unresolved V genes explain less than half of this, and the remainder is unexplained. For V, J and clone size, that table is used; D and trimming come from the DNA. This sample comprises about 95,000 clones, about two thirds of them detected only once. Jointly, the top ten make up approximately 1.9% of the sample.

The material sequenced was pancreas tissue. This TCR was sampled from a male donor with IPEX syndrome.

The nucleotide sequence reads as follows: TGCGCCAGCAGCATCGCGGGGGGCCGGGTCTACGAGCAGTACTTC. The translation is CASSIAGGRVYEQYF. The rearrangement combines TRBV5-1 with TRBJ2-7, and 8 bases in between align with TRBD2. The V end gives up 4 bases and the J end 3 bases, leaving 9 bases in the junction not matched to a gene. As encoded in the germline V gene, CDR1 is SGHRS while CDR2 is YFSETQ. From the cysteine through the phenylalanine, the CDR3 covers 15 amino acids. Only CDR3 DNA is held: 45 bases, read in frame from base 1.